This T cell receptor beta chain comes out of a study of blood T cell repertoires in COVID-19. On the study more broadly: The United States, Italy and Spain provided the acute and convalescent COVID-19 samples. PBMCs, B-cell-depleted T cells, or T cells provided the cDNA or gDNA that made up the material.

The germline V gene has CDR1 MNHEY and CDR2 SMNVEV (reference sequence). The CDR3 runs 13 residues. Trimming took off 6 bases at V and 6 bases at J, with 15 bases between the two ends. Original processing notes: Estimates of nucleated cell counts were drawn from the amplification of reference gene primers. Method: immunoSEQ multiplex PCR; TCRdb's copy keeps in-frame clones and lacks some. V, J and clone size reflect that table, while D and trimming were determined from the DNA. The sample carries 25,000 to 30,000 clones, around 91% recorded once. This chain links TRBV27 with TRBJ2-7, with D unclear. This receptor was taken from a woman aged 55-70 years with active COVID-19. Sequencing was done on a sample of peripheral blood. The CDR3, as DNA: TGTGCCAGCAGGCGAGGAAACATCGGCGAGCAGTACTTC. Amino acid sequence: CASRRGNIGEQYF.